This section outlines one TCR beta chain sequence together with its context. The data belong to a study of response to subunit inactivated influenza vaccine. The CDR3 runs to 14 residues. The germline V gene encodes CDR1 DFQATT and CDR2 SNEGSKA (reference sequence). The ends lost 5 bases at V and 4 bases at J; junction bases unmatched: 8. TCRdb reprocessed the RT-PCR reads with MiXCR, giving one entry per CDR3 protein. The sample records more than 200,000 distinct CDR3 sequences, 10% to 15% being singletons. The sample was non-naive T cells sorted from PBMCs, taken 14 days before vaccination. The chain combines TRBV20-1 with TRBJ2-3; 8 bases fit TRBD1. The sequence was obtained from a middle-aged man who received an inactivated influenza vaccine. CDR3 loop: CSAPDPGGADTQYF. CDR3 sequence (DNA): TGCAGTGCTCCCGACCCAGGGGGCGCAGATACGCAGTATTTT.